This T cell receptor (beta chain) comes out of a study of molecular identifiers for immune sequencing clone quantification. Study in general: Five portions were made in replicates from RNA of roughly 18,000 or 92,000 naive CD8 cells, and four underwent sequencing.

TCRdb processed the PCR reads anew with MiXCR; each CDR3 protein has one entry. The table records nearly 650,000 distinct CDR3 sequences, 25% of them present only once. Details on this clonotype: Its specificity is not known.

The CDR3 sequence is 18 residues long. V was pared by 8 bases and J by 0 bases, with 18 bases of the junction left unmatched. Study-wide results and caveats: Over 99% of CMV-specific effector molecules, but under 1% of naive ones, were in clones above 20 copies. Underestimation of highly expanded clone sizes could arise where identical TCR molecules share a barcode.

The sample comprised naive CD8+ T cells from blood, with Jurkat cell RNA spiked in. Specified subset: FACS-sorted CD8+CD4-CCR7+CD45RA+ naive T cells. The receptor comes from a human donor in good health. Some libraries in this study had Jurkat cell RNA spiked in. The V gene is TRBV12-3 or TRBV12-4, the J gene TRBJ1-1, with TRBD1 matching 7 bases. As DNA, the CDR3 is TGTGCCAGCGAGAAAACAGGGGCGCCCTTAGAAATGAACACTGAAGCTTTCTTT. It specifies CASEKTGAPLEMNTEAFF.